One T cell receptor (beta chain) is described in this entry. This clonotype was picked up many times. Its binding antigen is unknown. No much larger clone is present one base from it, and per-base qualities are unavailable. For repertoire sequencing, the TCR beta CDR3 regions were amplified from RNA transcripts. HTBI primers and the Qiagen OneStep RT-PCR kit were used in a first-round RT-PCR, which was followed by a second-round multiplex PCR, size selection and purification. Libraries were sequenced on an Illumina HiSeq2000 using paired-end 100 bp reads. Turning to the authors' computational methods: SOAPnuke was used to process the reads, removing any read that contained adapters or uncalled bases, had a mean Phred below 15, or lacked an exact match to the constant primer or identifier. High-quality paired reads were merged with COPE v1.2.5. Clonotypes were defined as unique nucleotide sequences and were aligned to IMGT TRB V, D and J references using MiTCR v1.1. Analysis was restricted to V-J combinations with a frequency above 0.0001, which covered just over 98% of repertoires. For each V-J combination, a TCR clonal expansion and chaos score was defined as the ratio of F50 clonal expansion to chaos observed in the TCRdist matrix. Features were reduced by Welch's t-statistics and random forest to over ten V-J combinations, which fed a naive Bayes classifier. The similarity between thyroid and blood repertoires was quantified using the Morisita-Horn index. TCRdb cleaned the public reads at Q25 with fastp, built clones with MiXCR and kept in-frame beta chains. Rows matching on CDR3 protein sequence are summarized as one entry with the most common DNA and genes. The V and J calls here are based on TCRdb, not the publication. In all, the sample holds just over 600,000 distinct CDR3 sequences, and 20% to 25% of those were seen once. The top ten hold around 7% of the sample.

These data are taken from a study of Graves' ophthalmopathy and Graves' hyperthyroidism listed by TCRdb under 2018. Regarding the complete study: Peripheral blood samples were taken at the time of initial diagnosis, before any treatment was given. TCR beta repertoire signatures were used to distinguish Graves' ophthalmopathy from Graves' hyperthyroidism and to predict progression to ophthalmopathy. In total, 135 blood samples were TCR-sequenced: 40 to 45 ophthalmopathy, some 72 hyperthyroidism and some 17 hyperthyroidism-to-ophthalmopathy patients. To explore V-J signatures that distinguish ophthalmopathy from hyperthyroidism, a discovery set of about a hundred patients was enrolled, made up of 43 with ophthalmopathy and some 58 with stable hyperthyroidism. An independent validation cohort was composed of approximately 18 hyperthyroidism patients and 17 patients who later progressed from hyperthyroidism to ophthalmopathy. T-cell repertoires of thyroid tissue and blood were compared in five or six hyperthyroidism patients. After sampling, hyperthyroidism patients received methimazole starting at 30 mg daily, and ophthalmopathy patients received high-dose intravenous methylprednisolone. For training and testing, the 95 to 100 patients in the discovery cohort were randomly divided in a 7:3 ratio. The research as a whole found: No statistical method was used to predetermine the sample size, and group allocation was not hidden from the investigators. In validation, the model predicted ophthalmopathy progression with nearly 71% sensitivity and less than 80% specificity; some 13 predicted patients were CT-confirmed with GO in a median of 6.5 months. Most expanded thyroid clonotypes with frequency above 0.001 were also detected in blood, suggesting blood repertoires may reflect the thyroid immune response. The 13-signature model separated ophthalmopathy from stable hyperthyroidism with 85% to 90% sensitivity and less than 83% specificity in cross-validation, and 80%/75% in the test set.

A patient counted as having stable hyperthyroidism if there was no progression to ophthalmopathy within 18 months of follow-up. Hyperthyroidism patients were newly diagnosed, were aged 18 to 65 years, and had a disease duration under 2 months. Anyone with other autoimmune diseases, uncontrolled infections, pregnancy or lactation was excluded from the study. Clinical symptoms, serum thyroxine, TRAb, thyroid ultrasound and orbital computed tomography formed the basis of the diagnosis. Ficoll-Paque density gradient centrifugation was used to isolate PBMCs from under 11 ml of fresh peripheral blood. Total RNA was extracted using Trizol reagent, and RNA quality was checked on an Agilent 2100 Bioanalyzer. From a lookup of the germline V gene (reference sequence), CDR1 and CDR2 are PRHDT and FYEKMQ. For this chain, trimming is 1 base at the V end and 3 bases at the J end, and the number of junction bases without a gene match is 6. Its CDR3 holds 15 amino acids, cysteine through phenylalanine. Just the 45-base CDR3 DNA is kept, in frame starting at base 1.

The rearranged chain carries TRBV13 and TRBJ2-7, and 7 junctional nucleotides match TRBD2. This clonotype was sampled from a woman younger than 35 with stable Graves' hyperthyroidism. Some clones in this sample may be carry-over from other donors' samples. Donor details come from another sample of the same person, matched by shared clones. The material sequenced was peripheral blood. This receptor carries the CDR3 CASSLAHRGDYEQYF. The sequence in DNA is TGTGCCAGCAGCTTAGCCCATCGGGGGGACTACGAGCAGTACTTC.